These T cell receptor beta chains were read from a single sample in a study of glioma-infiltrating T cells after dendritic cell vaccination. The table came from immunoSEQ multiplex PCR; TCRdb's copy has only in-frame clones and leaves some out. The data hold roughly 80,000 clones, with around 90% observed a single time. Here the sequenced sample was blood, taken after dendritic cell vaccination. Receptor source: a human donor with glioblastoma. CDR3s include the opening cysteine and the closing phenylalanine or tryptophan. D genes are given only for firm matches. Size tells how often a clone was seen (once, few, many) or the class of an expanded clone, and some rows leave it out.

TRBJ2-1,.,TRBV9,.,TGTGCCAGCAGCGTAGCTACGCGGACTGCCCGCGATGAGCAGTTCTTC,CASSVATRTARDEQFF
TRBJ1-2,once,TRBV18,.,TGTGCCAGCTCACCAATAGACTATGGCTACACCTTC,CASSPIDYGYTF
TRBJ1-5,few,TRBV4-1,TRBD1,TGCGCCAGCAGGTTCGGACAGGGGGAGGATCAGCCCCAGCATTTT,CASRFGQGEDQPQHF
TRBJ1-1,.,TRBV5-1,.,TGCGCCAGCAGCGATCTAATGAACACTGAAGCTTTCTTT,CASSDLMNTEAFF
TRBJ2-7,.,TRBV7-9,TRBD1,TGTGCCAGCAGCTCGCGACAGGGGGCCGCCTACGAGCAGTACTTC,CASSSRQGAAYEQYF
TRBJ2-6,.,TRBV5-1,TRBD1,TGCGCCAGCAGCTCGTCGGGACAGTCCCTCTCTGGGGCCAACGTCCTGACTTTC,CASSSSGQSLSGANVLTF
TRBJ1-2,.,TRBV19,.,TGTGCCAGTACCAACCCCGCAGCTAACTATGGCTACACCTTC,CASTNPAANYGYTF
TRBJ2-7,.,TRBV10-2,.,TGCGCCAGCAGTGCGTTAACTAGCAACGAGCAGTACTTC,CASSALTSNEQYF
TRBJ2-3,.,TRBV2,TRBD2,TGTGCCAGCAGTAGGACTAGCGGGAAATCAGATACGCAGTATTTT,CASSRTSGKSDTQYF
TRBJ2-3,.,TRBV10-1,TRBD1,TGCGCCAGCAGTCCCGGGACAGGGAGCACGGATACGCAGTATTTT,CASSPGTGSTDTQYF